The T cell receptor beta chain described here comes from a study of blood T cell repertoires in COVID-19 (TCRdb year 2020). Turning to the overall study: The collaborator samples originated in the United States, Italy and Spain and spanned the acute and convalescent phases of COVID-19. The material from the prospective study consisted of cDNA or gDNA derived from T cells, B-cell-depleted T cells, or PBMCs. Subjects who had been exposed to COVID-19, were actively infected with it, or had recovered from it provided the deeply sampled blood TCRbeta repertoires that made up the dataset. A freely available public database, intended as a resource for researchers studying the immune response to SARS-CoV-2, is where the repertoires were released. Samples came from the ongoing ImmuneRACE study (first 160 participants) plus 1,254 subjects from 6 global collaborators. The sample metadata nearly always contained a de-identified subject ID, COVID-19 status, age in years and sex. Where available, HLA class I and class II types were obtained from metadata supplied by the sample provider rather than from assay-based typing. General study outcomes and caveats: How much clinical and demographic metadata was included differed by source and by participant, and the metadata was provided uncurated.

Enrolling through a virtual design, the prospective study's participants ranged in age from roughly 18 to 95 years and lived across approximately 25 United States geographic areas. Cohort assignment in the prospective study relied on participant-reported clinical history from a screening survey and a study questionnaire. Recovered participants in ImmuneRACE Cohort 3 were defined by two consecutive negative NP/OP PCR tests, clearance by a healthcare professional, or resolution of symptoms. In the prospective study, mobile phlebotomists collected whole blood, serum and a nasopharyngeal or oropharyngeal swab from each participant. Over a roughly 2-month period, participants in the prospective study had the option of providing additional blood draws and questionnaires. Blood samples from the prospective study were shipped frozen or at room temperature prior to DNA extraction. TCRbeta CDR3 regions were amplified from genomic DNA by means of the immunoSEQ Assay, a bias-controlled multiplex PCR. The study's own analysis went as follows. Nucleated cell counts per sample were estimated from amplification of reference gene primers within the assay. To quantify the absolute abundance of each unique TCRbeta CDR3 rearrangement, sequence reads were collapsed and filtered. For each sample, productive Simpson clonality was calculated as the square root of Simpson's diversity index across productive rearrangements. This is the immuneACCESS table as TCRdb keeps it, with only in-frame sequences that have V and J called. A part of the clones is gone; compared with another copy, unresolved V genes explain less than half, and the rest is unexplained. D and trimming come from the DNA, and the V and J calls and clone size come from that table. Present in this sample are around 380,000 clones, about 90% of which were seen just once. 1.3% of the sample comes from the top ten.

The CDR3 contains 16 residues, cysteine and phenylalanine counted. Of all the DNA, just the CDR3 is kept, 48 bases in frame from base 1. V is trimmed back by 1 base and J by 4 bases, and the junction contains 9 bases that no gene match accounts for. The germline V gene (reference sequence) specifies SEHNR as CDR1 and FQNEAQ as CDR2. Details on this clone: This receptor's antigen is unknown. No base quality information exists; no much larger clone differs at one position.

This TCR was recovered from a young man who had recovered from COVID-19. Source material: PBMCs or T cells enriched from blood (not recorded which). The sequence joins TRBV7-9 to TRBJ1-1; the junction holds 7 bases that match TRBD1. DNA sequence: TGTGCCAGCAGCTTAGTTCAGGGGGAGGCGAGCACTGAAGCTTTCTTT. Translation gives CASSLVQGEASTEAFF.